These 3 T cell receptor beta chains came from one sample sequenced in a study of T cell repertoires in cytomegalovirus infection. These TCRs' antigens remain unknown. TCRdb passed the reads through MiXCR, listing each CDR3 protein once. The sample records approximately 590,000 distinct CDR3 sequences, almost 40% being singletons. The material was cultured PBMCs, obtained from culture after CMV antigen stimulation. The receptors derive from a human donor in good health (CMV status not recorded). Some clones in this sample may be carry-over from other donors' samples.

This chain links TRBV5-6 with TRBJ1-6, with D possibly being TRBD1 (6 bases). The germline gives CDR1 SGHDT, CDR2 YYEEEE. The CDR3 runs to 14 residues. Trimming pared 1 base from V and 9 bases from J, leaving 11 bases between. Here the CDR3 DNA reads TGTGCCAGCAGCTTGAACCAGGGGACTTCACCCCTCCACTTT. Its translation is CASSLNQGTSPLHF.

V gene TRBV20-1 combines with J gene TRBJ2-1; D remains unclear. Germline loops: CDR1 DFQATT, CDR2 SNEGSKA (reference sequence). This CDR3 spans 14 amino acids. The V gene lost 5 bases and the J gene lost 8 bases, with 19 bases spanning the gap. CDR3 coding DNA: TGCAGTGCTCTCAAGGGAAACACTGGCGATGAGCAGTTCTTC. Its translation is CSALKGNTGDEQFF.

This clonotype has a handful of counts. The chain combines TRBV7-2 with TRBJ2-3, with TRBD2 matching over 8 bases. Germline V gene lookup returns CDR1 SGHTA and CDR2 FQGNSA. J gave up 5 bases and V 0 bases, and 4 bases lay outside the gene matches. The CDR3 contains 15 residues. The CDR3 DNA reads as TGTGCCAGCAGCTTAGCGTCCGGGAGGGTAGATACGCAGTATTTT. Translated: CASSLASGRVDTQYF.